A selection of T cell receptor beta chains follows, all from one sample in a study of blood T cell repertoires in COVID-19. Repertoires were generated with immunoSEQ multiplex PCR, while TCRdb's copy carries only in-frame clones and drops some. The sample contains 200,000 to 250,000 clones, over 75% of which appear only once. The source material was PBMCs or T cells enriched from blood (not recorded which). The receptors were sampled from a woman younger than 35 in a cohort exposed to, infected with or recovered from COVID-19 (not recorded which). Both conserved end residues are part of each CDR3. A D gene is named only where the DNA matches it firmly. Expanded clones are given a class, and other clones once, few, many or no size at all.

length | J | D | size | V | CDR3 | DNA
17 | TRBJ2-2 | TRBD1 | once | TRBV6-6 | CASSPHGTGGFTGELFF | TGTGCCAGCAGTCCCCATGGGACAGGGGGTTTCACCGGGGAGCTGTTTTTT
14 | TRBJ1-6 | TRBD1 | NA | TRBV27 | CASSGGTGNSPLHF | TGTGCCAGCAGTGGGGGGACAGGGAATTCACCCCTCCACTTT
14 | TRBJ2-1 | NA | NA | TRBV18 | CASSPGSTHNEQFF | TGTGCCAGCTCACCCGGTAGCACACACAATGAGCAGTTCTTC
14 | TRBJ2-3 | TRBD2 | NA | TRBV20-1 | CSASILADTDTQYF | TGCAGTGCTAGTATTCTAGCGGACACAGATACGCAGTATTTT
13 | TRBJ1-1 | TRBD1 | NA | TRBV10-1 | CATRTGMNTEAFF | TGCGCCACCAGGACAGGGATGAACACTGAAGCTTTCTTT
14 | TRBJ2-7 | TRBD1 | NA | TRBV7-2 | CASSLSGTVDEQYF | TGTGCCAGCAGCTTGTCCGGGACAGTTGACGAGCAGTACTTC
14 | TRBJ2-1 | TRBD1 | NA | TRBV29-1 | CSVTGGASYNEQFF | TGCAGCGTTACAGGGGGCGCCTCCTACAATGAGCAGTTCTTC
14 | TRBJ2-2 | NA | NA | TRBV7-3 | CASSPTDRPGELFF | TGTGCCAGCAGCCCGACAGACCGCCCCGGGGAGCTGTTTTTT
11 | TRBJ1-3 | NA | NA | TRBV6-5 | CASRAVGTIYF | TGTGCCAGCAGGGCTGTTGGCACCATATATTTT
16 | TRBJ2-1 | TRBD2 | NA | TRBV9 | CASSVVPAGSNNEQFF | TGTGCCAGCAGCGTAGTCCCAGCGGGATCGAACAATGAGCAGTTCTTC
12 | TRBJ1-2 | NA | NA | TRBV28 | CASTSQYYGYTF | TGTGCCAGCACCTCACAGTACTATGGCTACACCTTC
16 | TRBJ1-3 | NA | NA | TRBV5-4 | CASSLIGAGLGNTIYF | TGTGCCAGCAGCTTGATCGGTGCAGGGTTGGGAAACACCATATATTTT
15 | TRBJ2-3 | TRBD2 | NA | TRBV6-5 | CASSPTSGRTDTQYF | TGTGCCAGCAGCCCAACTAGCGGGAGAACAGATACGCAGTATTTT
13 | TRBJ1-1 | NA | NA | TRBV2 | CASSRQLNTEAFF | TGTGCCAGCAGTAGACAGTTGAACACTGAAGCTTTCTTT
15 | TRBJ2-2 | NA | NA | TRBV27 | CASSLISGPTGELFF | TGTGCCAGCAGTTTGATTAGCGGTCCGACGGGGGAGCTGTTTTTT
12 | TRBJ2-7 | TRBD1 | NA | TRBV2 | CASRTTGVEQYF | TGTGCCAGCAGGACCACAGGGGTGGAGCAGTACTTC
14 | TRBJ2-7 | TRBD2 | NA | TRBV5-1 | CASPLVAGAYEQYF | TGCGCCAGCCCCTTAGTTGCGGGGGCCTACGAGCAGTACTTC
15 | TRBJ2-1 | TRBD1 | NA | TRBV7-3 | CASSLTGDSYNEQFF | TGTGCCAGCAGCTTGACAGGGGACTCCTACAATGAGCAGTTCTTC
16 | TRBJ2-1 | NA | NA | TRBV19 | CASSPGGGGNYNEQFF | TGTGCCAGTAGTCCCGGTGGGGGGGGCAACTACAATGAGCAGTTCTTC
15 | TRBJ1-2 | TRBD1 | NA | TRBV28 | CASNPPGQPERGYTF | TGTGCCAGCAACCCACCGGGACAGCCAGAAAGAGGCTACACCTTC
16 | TRBJ1-2 | TRBD1 | NA | TRBV5-5 | CASSLVAGQGYPGYTF | TGTGCCAGCAGCTTGGTCGCTGGACAGGGCTACCCGGGCTACACCTTC
16 | TRBJ2-7 | TRBD2 | NA | TRBV15 | CATSRDLLAGAYEQYF | TGTGCCACCAGCAGAGATCTACTAGCGGGGGCCTACGAGCAGTACTTC
16 | TRBJ2-3 | NA | NA | TRBV9 | CASSPLGGPTEDTQYF | TGTGCCAGCAGCCCCCTGGGGGGTCCGACGGAAGATACGCAGTATTTT
15 | TRBJ2-1 | TRBD2 | NA | TRBV6-4 | CASSPTSGSLDEQFF | TGTGCCAGCAGTCCAACTAGCGGGAGTTTAGATGAGCAGTTCTTC
16 | TRBJ1-6 | NA | NA | TRBV5-1 | CASSLERGGMDSPLHF | TGCGCCAGCAGCTTGGAGAGGGGAGGTATGGATTCACCCCTCCACTTT
13 | TRBJ1-5 | NA | NA | TRBV11-3 | CASSPSFNQPQHF | TGTGCCAGCAGCCCGAGCTTCAATCAGCCCCAGCATTTT
15 | TRBJ2-1 | TRBD2 | NA | TRBV7-3 | CASSLEGLASNEQFF | TGTGCCAGCAGCTTAGAGGGACTAGCCTCTAATGAGCAGTTCTTC
16 | TRBJ2-1 | TRBD2 | NA | TRBV11-3 | CASSLVAGGPYNEQFF | TGTGCCAGCAGCTTAGTGGCGGGAGGGCCCTACAATGAGCAGTTCTTC
14 | TRBJ2-7 | NA | NA | TRBV19 | CASSISRDNYEQYF | TGTGCCAGTAGTATCTCCAGGGACAACTACGAGCAGTACTTC
14 | TRBJ1-1 | NA | NA | TRBV7-8 | CASSTRGLMGEAFF | TGTGCCAGCAGCACTAGAGGGCTGATGGGTGAAGCTTTCTTT
20 | TRBJ1-6 | NA | NA | TRBV5-1 | CASSLGPDSFLSSYNSPLHF | TGCGCCAGCAGCTTGGGCCCGGACAGCTTCCTTAGCTCCTATAATTCACCCCTCCACTTT
15 | TRBJ2-1 | TRBD2 | NA | TRBV6-5 | CASSRGAGEYNEQFF | TGTGCCAGCAGTCGGGGAGCGGGAGAATACAATGAGCAGTTCTTC
12 | TRBJ1-5 | NA | NA | TRBV28 | CASFSGNQPQHF | TGTGCCAGTTTCAGTGGCAATCAGCCCCAGCATTTT
14 | TRBJ1-5 | TRBD1 | NA | TRBV2 | CASRGQVRNQPQHF | TGTGCCAGCAGAGGACAGGTCCGCAATCAGCCCCAGCATTTT
14 | TRBJ2-3 | NA | NA | TRBV19 | CATAPMGGTDTQYF | TGTGCCACCGCCCCTATGGGAGGCACAGATACGCAGTATTTT